One and the same sample provided the 16 T cell receptor beta chains below, sequenced in a study of cytomegalovirus exposure and HLA in healthy donors. In the PCR, 60 Vbeta and 13 Jbeta primers were used. Produced via immunoSEQ multiplex PCR; TCRdb's table is partial and in-frame only. The table lists 120,000 to 150,000 clones, 80% to 85% of them singletons. The material sequenced was PBMCs. These receptors originate from a boy aged 2-15 years in good health and CMV-seronegative.

The chain links TRBV11-2 to TRBJ1-4; TRBD1 is a possible D gene (6 bases). Trimming shortened V by 1 base and J by 8 bases, and 11 bases separated the two germline ends. There are 14 residues in the CDR3. CDR1 SGHAT and CDR2 FQNNGV come from the germline V gene. Written as DNA, the CDR3 is TGTGCCAGCAGCTTAGGCAGGGGACAAGAAAAACTGTTTTTT. This translates into CASSLGRGQEKLFF. Variable domain in full (rest from reference TRBV11-2 and TRBJ1-4): EAGVAQSPRYKIIEKRQSVAFWCNPISGHATLYWYQQILGQGPKLLIQFQNNGVVDDSQLPKDRFSAERLKGVDSTLKIQPAKLEDSAVYLCASSLGRGQEKLFFGSGTQLSVL.

The chain has TRBV13 and TRBJ2-7, with 13 bases lining up with TRBD2. The germline gives CDR1 PRHDT, CDR2 FYEKMQ (reference sequence). The CDR3 runs to 20 residues. V gave up 1 base and J gave up 8 bases; unmatched junction bases: 20. As DNA, the CDR3 is TGTGCCAGCAGCTTAGTAGGGTCTTCCAGGCTGGGACTAGCGGGAACCCAGCAGTACTTC. It yields the protein CASSLVGSSRLGLAGTQQYF.

This clone has more than one count but fewer than ten. The rearrangement uses TRBV10-3 and TRBJ1-5; D is ambiguous. CDR1 ENHRY and CDR2 SYGVKD come from the germline V gene. The V end was cut by 7 bases, the J end by 3 bases, with 10 bases between. This CDR3 region has 13 residues. CDR3 region: CAITRQLNQPQHF. The CDR3 DNA sequence: TGTGCCATCACACGACAACTCAATCAGCCCCAGCATTTT.

The chain has TRBV6-1 and TRBJ2-7, with 7 bases lining up with TRBD1. The CDR3 length is 15 residues. The germline V gene encodes CDR1 MNHNS and CDR2 SASEGT. With V trimmed by 1 base and J by 4 bases, 7 bases remained unmatched. This CDR3 reads CASSEGGAGGYEQYF. In DNA, the CDR3 is TGTGCCAGCAGTGAAGGCGGCGCAGGGGGATACGAGCAGTACTTC.

This chain links TRBV30 with TRBJ2-3; D unresolved. Per germline, CDR1 GTSNPN and CDR2 SVGIG (reference sequence). This CDR3 is 13 amino acids long. The V end lost 2 bases, the J end lost 3 bases, and 9 bases lay between the germline ends. The CDR3 protein is CAWSIGFTDTQYF. The CDR3, as DNA: TGTGCCTGGAGTATCGGGTTTACAGATACGCAGTATTTT.

The sample holds one count of this clone. The chain links TRBV18 to TRBJ1-4, with 8 positions matching TRBD1. The length of the CDR3 is 15 residues. Germline CDR1 and CDR2: KGHSH and LQKENI. The V and J ends lost 3 bases and 6 bases, in that order; junction bases with no gene match: 6. The CDR3 spells CASSPTLDRDEKLFF. The CDR3, as DNA: TGTGCCAGCTCACCGACGTTGGACAGGGATGAAAAACTGTTTTTT.

This sequence joins TRBV5-5 and TRBJ2-1, with D perhaps TRBD2 (6 bases). Trimming left V 4 bases short and J 1 base short, with 12 bases between. Germline V gene data show CDR1 as SGHKS and CDR2 as YYEKEE (reference sequence). CDR3 length equals 15 residues. The CDR3 protein is CASSVRLDSYNEQFF. The CDR3 coding sequence is TGTGCCAGCAGCGTCCGACTAGATTCCTACAATGAGCAGTTCTTC.

As regards this clone: This same CDR3 is encoded by further DNA sequences in the sample. The CDR3 loop reads CASSATGPGNTIYF. The CDR3 DNA reads as TGTGCCAGCAGCGCCACAGGGCCTGGAAACACCATATATTTT. This sequence joins TRBV6-1 and TRBJ1-3; a possible D gene is TRBD1 (6 bases). This CDR3 region has 14 residues. Germline CDR1 MNHNS, CDR2 SASEGT. With 6 bases removed from V and 2 bases from J, the gap between germline ends came to 11 bases.

This clone was recorded once. The chain employs TRBV27 and TRBJ2-2; tentatively, D is TRBD2 (5 bases). Trimming cost V 3 bases and J 9 bases, with 11 bases left between them. The CDR3 loop spans 13 amino acids. The V gene's germline CDR1 is MNHEY and CDR2 SMNVEV (reference sequence). CDR3 coding DNA: TGTGCCAGCAGTTTTCGGGGATCCTGGGAGCTGTTTTTT. This codes for CASSFRGSWELFF.

V gene TRBV28 combines with J gene TRBJ2-3, with D possibly TRBD1 on 5 matching bases. The germline gives CDR1 MDHEN, CDR2 SYDVKM. V was trimmed by 5 bases and J by 0 bases, leaving 15 bases between them. There are 16 residues in the CDR3. CDR3 in DNA: TGTGCCAGCAGTCTCCTAAGGGGTGGGAGCACAGATACGCAGTATTTT. Residues: CASSLLRGGSTDTQYF. The complete variable domain, with remaining parts taken from reference TRBV28 and TRBJ2-3, reads DVKVTQSSRYLVKRTGEKVFLECVQDMDHENMFWYRQDPGLGLRLIYFSYDVKMKEKGDIPEGYSVSREKKERFSLILESASTNQTSMYLCASSLLRGGSTDTQYFGPGTRLTVL.

V usage is TRBV7-8 and J usage is TRBJ1-4, with 8 nucleotides matching TRBD1. Per germline, CDR1 SGHVS and CDR2 FQNEAQ. The CDR3 sequence is 15 residues long. The V gene end was trimmed by 3 bases and the J gene end by 5 bases; junction bases not matched to a gene: 5. In nucleotides, the CDR3 is TGTGCCAGCAGCTTGGCGGGACAGGCAAATGAAAAACTGTTTTTT. Protein sequence: CASSLAGQANEKLFF.

V gene TRBV18 combines with J gene TRBJ2-1; 7 nucleotides align to TRBD2. The CDR3 covers 15 residues. Germline V CDR1 and CDR2: KGHSH, LQKENI. V lost 3 bases and J lost 4; bases outside the gene matches: 6. CDR3 amino acids: CASSPQREEYNEQFF. In DNA form, the CDR3 reads TGTGCCAGCTCACCCCAACGGGAGGAATACAATGAGCAGTTCTTC.

This clone was seen a single time. The chain is built from TRBV9 and TRBJ1-4; 8 bases match TRBD1. The CDR3 is made up of 15 amino acids. J was trimmed by 7 bases and V by 0 bases; bases with no gene match: 5. The V gene's germline CDR1 is SGDLS and CDR2 YYNGEE. The CDR3 loop is CASSVVGQGGEKLFF. The CDR3, as DNA: TGTGCCAGCAGCGTAGTAGGACAGGGTGGTGAAAAACTGTTTTTT.

J is TRBJ1-5 and V is TRBV15; TRBD1 matches at 7 bases. The CDR3 spans 15 residues. V lost 3 bases and J lost 4; bases outside the gene matches: 6. Germline CDR1 and CDR2: LNHNV and YYDKDF (reference sequence). The CDR3 DNA is TGTGCCACCAGCAGGACAGGGTACGGTAATCAGCCCCAGCATTTT. Its protein product is CATSRTGYGNQPQHF.

The chain uses TRBV5-1 and TRBJ2-7, with TRBD2 matching 7 bases. Per germline, CDR1 SGHRS and CDR2 YFSETQ. V was clipped by 0 bases and J by 5 bases; unmatched bases: 8. This CDR3 comprises 15 residues. The CDR3 bases are TGCGCCAGCAGCTTGGAGGGCGGGAGCGGGGACGAGCAGTACTTC. It specifies CASSLEGGSGDEQYF.

About this clone: Relative to the germline gene, one junction end is altered; a read error may explain this. The chain recombines TRBV4-2 with TRBJ2-7; 10 bases match TRBD2. The CDR3 spans 15 residues. CDR1 and CDR2 (germline): LGHNA, YNFKEQ. CDR3 nucleotide sequence: TGTGCCAGCAGCCAAGATGTCGTAACTAGCGGGGATCTTATCTTC. It yields the protein CASSQDVVTSGDLIF.